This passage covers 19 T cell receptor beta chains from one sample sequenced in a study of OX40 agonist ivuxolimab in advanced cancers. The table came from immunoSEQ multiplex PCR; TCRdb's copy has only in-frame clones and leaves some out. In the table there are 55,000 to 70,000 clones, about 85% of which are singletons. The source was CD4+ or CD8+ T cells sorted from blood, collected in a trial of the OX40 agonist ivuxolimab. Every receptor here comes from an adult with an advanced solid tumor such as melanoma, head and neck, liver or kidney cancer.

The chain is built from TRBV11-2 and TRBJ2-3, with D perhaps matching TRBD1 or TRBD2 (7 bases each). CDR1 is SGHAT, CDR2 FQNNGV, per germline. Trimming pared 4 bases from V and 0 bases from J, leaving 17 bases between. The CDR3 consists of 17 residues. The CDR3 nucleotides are TGTGCCAGCAGCTCTTCAGGGGGGGCGGGTAGCACAGATACGCAGTATTTT. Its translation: CASSSSGGAGSTDTQYF.

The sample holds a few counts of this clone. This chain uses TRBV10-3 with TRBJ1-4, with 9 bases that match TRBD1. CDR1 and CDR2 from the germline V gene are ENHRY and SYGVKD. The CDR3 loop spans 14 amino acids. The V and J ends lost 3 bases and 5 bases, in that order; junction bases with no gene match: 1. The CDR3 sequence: CAISDGTGNEKLFF. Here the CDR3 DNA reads TGTGCCATCAGTGATGGGACAGGGAATGAAAAACTGTTTTTT.

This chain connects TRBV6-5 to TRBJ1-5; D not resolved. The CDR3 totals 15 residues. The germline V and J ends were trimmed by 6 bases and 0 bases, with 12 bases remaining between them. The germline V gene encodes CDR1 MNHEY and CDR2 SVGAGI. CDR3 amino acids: CASSPLGYSNQPQHF. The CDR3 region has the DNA TGTGCCAGCAGCCCCCTGGGATATAGCAATCAGCCCCAGCATTTT.

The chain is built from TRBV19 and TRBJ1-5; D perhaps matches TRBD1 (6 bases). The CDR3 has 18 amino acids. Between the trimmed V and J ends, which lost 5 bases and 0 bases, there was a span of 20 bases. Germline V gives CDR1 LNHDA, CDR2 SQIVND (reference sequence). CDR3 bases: TGTGCCAGTAGTCCGACCCGAGGGGGGGACTATAGCAATCAGCCCCAGCATTTT. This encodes CASSPTRGGDYSNQPQHF.

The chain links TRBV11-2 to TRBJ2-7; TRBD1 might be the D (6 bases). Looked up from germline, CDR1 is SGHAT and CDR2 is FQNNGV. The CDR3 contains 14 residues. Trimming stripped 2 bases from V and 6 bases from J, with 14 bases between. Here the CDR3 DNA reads TGTGCCAGCAGCTTAAATAGCAGGGGCGGCGAGCAGTACTTC. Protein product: CASSLNSRGGEQYF.

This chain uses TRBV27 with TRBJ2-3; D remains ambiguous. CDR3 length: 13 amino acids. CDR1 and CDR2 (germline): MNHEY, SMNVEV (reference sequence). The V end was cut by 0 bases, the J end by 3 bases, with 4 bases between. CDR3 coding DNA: TGTGCCAGCAGTTTATCAGGGACAGATACGCAGTATTTT. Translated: CASSLSGTDTQYF.

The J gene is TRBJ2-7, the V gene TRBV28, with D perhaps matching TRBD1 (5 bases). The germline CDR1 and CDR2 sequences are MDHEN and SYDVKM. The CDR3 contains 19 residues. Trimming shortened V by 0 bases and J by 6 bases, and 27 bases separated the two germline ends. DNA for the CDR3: TGTGCCAGCAGTTTATGCAGATGGGGCGTGGCAGGTAATTTCTGCGAGCAGTACTTC. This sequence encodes CASSLCRWGVAGNFCEQYF. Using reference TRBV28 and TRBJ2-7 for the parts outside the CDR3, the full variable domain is DVKVTQSSRYLVKRTGEKVFLECVQDMDHENMFWYRQDPGLGLRLIYFSYDVKMKEKGDIPEGYSVSREKKERFSLILESASTNQTSMYLCASSLCRWGVAGNFCEQYFGPGTRLTVT.

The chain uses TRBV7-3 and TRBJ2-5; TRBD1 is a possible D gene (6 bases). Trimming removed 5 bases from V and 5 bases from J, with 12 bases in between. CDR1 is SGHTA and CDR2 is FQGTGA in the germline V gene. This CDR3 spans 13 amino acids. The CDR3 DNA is TGTGCCAGCAGCCGACAGGCCTTGGAGACCCAGTACTTC. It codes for CASSRQALETQYF. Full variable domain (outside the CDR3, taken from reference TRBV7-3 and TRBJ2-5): GAGVSQTPSNKVTEKGKYVELRCDPISGHTALYWYRQSLGQGPEFLIYFQGTGAADDSGLPNDRFFAVRPEGSVSTLKIQRTERGDSAVYLCASSRQALETQYFGPGTRLLVL.

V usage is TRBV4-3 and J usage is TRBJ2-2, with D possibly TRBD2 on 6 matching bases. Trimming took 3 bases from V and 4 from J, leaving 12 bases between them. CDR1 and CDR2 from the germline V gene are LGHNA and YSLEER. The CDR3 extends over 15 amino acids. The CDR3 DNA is TGCGCCAGCAGCCAGACTAGTTTGAGCACCGGGGAGCTGTTTTTT. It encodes CASSQTSLSTGELFF.

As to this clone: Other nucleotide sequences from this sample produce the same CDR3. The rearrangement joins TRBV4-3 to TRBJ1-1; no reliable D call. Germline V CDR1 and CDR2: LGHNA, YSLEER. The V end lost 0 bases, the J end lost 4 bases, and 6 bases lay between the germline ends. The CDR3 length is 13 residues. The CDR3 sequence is CASSQDWVTEAFF. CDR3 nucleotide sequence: TGCGCCAGCAGCCAAGATTGGGTCACTGAAGCTTTCTTT.

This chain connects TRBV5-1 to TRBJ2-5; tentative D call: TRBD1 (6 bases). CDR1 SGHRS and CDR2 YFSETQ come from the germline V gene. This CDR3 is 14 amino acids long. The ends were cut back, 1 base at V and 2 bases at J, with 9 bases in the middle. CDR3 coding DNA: TGCGCCAGCAGCTTGACAGGGTCGCAAGAGACCCAGTACTTC. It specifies CASSLTGSQETQYF.

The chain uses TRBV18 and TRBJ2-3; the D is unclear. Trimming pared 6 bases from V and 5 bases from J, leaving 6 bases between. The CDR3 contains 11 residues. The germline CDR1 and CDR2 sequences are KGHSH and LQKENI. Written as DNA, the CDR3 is TGTGCCAGCTCCAACTTAGATACGCAGTATTTT. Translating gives CASSNLDTQYF. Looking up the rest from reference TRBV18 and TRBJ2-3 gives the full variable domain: NAGVMQNPRHLVRRRGQEARLRCSPMKGHSHVYWYRQLPEEGLKFMVYLQKENIIDESGMPKERFSAEFPKEGPSILRIQQVVRGDSAAYFCASSNLDTQYFGPGTRLTVL.

In DNA, the CDR3 is TGCGCCAGCAGCTCCCGACTAGCGGGGAGGGAGACCCAGTACTTC. Amino acid sequence: CASSSRLAGRETQYF. The chain couples TRBV5-1 to TRBJ2-5; 11 positions match TRBD2. This CDR3 is 15 amino acids long. The V gene end was trimmed by 3 bases and the J gene end by 5 bases; junction bases not matched to a gene: 6. Per the germline V gene, CDR1 is SGHRS and CDR2 is YFSETQ.

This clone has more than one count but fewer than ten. CDR3 nucleotides: TGTGCCAGCAGCTTTGGCGGGGGGGGAATACCCTCTGGAAACACCATATATTTT. Protein product: CASSFGGGGIPSGNTIYF. The chain combines TRBV5-4 with TRBJ1-3, with D tentatively TRBD1 (5 bases). The CDR3 sequence is 18 residues long. Between the trimmed V and J ends, which lost 2 bases and 0 bases, there was a span of 18 bases. Germline lookup yields CDR1 SGHNT and CDR2 YYREEE (reference sequence).

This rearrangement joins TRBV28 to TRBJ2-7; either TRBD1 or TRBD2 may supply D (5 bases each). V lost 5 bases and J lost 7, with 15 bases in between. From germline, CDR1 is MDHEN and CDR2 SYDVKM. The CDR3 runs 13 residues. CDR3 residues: CASSAHGAQEQYF. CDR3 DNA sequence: TGTGCCAGCAGTGCCCACGGGGCCCAGGAGCAGTACTTC.

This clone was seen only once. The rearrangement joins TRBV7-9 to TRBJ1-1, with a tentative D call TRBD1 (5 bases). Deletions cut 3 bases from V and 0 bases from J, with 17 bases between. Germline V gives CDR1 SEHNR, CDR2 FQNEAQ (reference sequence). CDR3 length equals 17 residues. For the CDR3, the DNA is TGTGCCAGCAGCTTTTCGCCTTCGGGACGGGTGAACACTGAAGCTTTCTTT. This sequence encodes CASSFSPSGRVNTEAFF.

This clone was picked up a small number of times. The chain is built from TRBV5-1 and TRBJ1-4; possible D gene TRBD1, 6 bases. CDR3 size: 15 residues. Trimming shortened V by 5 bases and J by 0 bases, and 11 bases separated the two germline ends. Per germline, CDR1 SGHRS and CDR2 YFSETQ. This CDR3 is CASRPTGTTNEKLFF. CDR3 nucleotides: TGCGCCAGCAGGCCCACAGGGACAACTAATGAAAAACTGTTTTTT. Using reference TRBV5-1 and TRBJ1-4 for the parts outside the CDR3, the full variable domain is KAGVTQTPRYLIKTRGQQVTLSCSPISGHRSVSWYQQTPGQGLQFLFEYFSETQRNKGNFPGRFSGRQFSNSRSEMNVSTLELGDSALYLCASRPTGTTNEKLFFGSGTQLSVL.

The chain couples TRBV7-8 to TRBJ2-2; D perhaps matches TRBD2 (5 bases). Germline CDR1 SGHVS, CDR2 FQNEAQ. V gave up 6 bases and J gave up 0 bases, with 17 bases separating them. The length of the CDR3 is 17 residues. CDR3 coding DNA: TGTGCCAGCAGAGGGAAAAAGACCGGGACGAACACCGGGGAGCTGTTTTTT. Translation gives CASRGKKTGTNTGELFF. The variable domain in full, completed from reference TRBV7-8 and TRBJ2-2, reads GAGVSQSPRYKVAKRGQDVALRCDPISGHVSLFWYQQALGQGPEFLTYFQNEAQLDKSGLPSDRFFAERPEGSVSTLKIQRTQQEDSAVYLCASRGKKTGTNTGELFFGEGSRLTVL.

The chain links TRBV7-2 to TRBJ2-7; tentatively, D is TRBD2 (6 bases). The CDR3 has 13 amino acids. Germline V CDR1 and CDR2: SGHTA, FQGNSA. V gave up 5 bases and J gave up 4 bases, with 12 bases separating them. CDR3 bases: TGTGCCAGCAGCGGGGGGATTGGGTACGAGCAGTACTTC. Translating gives CASSGGIGYEQYF.